The T cell receptor (beta chain) described here comes from a study of cytomegalovirus exposure and HLA in healthy donors. Study-level findings and limits: In an earlier analysis, in 540 or so donors, most V segments appeared productive either ~90% or ~30% of the time.

The CDR3 has 14 residues. The V end lost 7 bases, the J end lost 3 bases, and 13 bases lay between the germline ends. In germline, CDR1 is WNHNN, CDR2 SYGVQD (reference sequence). The PCR used 60 Vbeta and 13 Jbeta primers. The assay was immunoSEQ multiplex PCR, and TCRdb's table has in-frame clones only and misses some. The data contain around 230,000 clones, around 78% of them singletons. As for this clone: Its target is not known.

The J gene is TRBJ1-5, the V gene TRBV10-1; D gene ambiguous. The TCR originated in a boy under 18 in good health and CMV-seronegative. The sequenced sample was PBMCs. The CDR3 DNA reads TGCGCCAGCACCAGCGCAGCTTACAATCAGCCCCAGCATTTT. This gives the protein CASTSAAYNQPQHF.